These 4 T cell receptor beta chains originate from one sample sequenced in a study of cytomegalovirus exposure and HLA in healthy donors. The study ran its PCR with 60 Vbeta and 13 Jbeta primers. TCRdb keeps only in-frame clones here, not all; method: immunoSEQ multiplex PCR. The sample lists 150,000 to 180,000 clones; approximately 74% were seen once. Source material: PBMCs. The receptor set was obtained from a man aged 18 to 29 in good health and CMV-seronegative.

The rearrangement uses TRBV6-1 and TRBJ1-4; possibly TRBD1 for D (6 bases). The CDR3 covers 15 residues. The ends were cut back, 2 bases at V and 7 bases at J, with 14 bases in the middle. CDR1 and CDR2 from the germline V gene are MNHNS and SASEGT. The CDR3 DNA reads TGTGCCAGCAGTGAATCGCCCGGGACAAGTGAAAAACTGTTTTTT. Its protein product is CASSESPGTSEKLFF.

The chain combines TRBV28 with TRBJ2-5; perhaps TRBD2 as D (5 bases). From germline, CDR1 is MDHEN and CDR2 SYDVKM. The length of the CDR3 is 12 residues. Trimming took 6 bases from V and 5 from J, leaving 10 bases between them. CDR3 nucleotides: TGTGCCAGCAGACGAACTAGGGAGACCCAGTACTTC. Translation gives CASRRTRETQYF.

The V gene is TRBV2, the J gene TRBJ1-1, with D uncertain. The CDR3 length is 13 residues. Trimming removed 10 bases from V and 2 bases from J, with 14 bases in between. Germline CDR1 reads SNHLY; CDR2 reads FYNNEI. CDR3 loop: CAKPAGNNTEAFF. Here the CDR3 DNA reads TGTGCCAAACCGGCGGGCAATAACACTGAAGCTTTCTTT.

V usage is TRBV5-1 and J usage is TRBJ1-1, with TRBD1 matching 8 bases. The junction had 8 bases not matched to a gene; V was cut back by 5 bases and J by 5 bases. The CDR3 has 14 residues. The V gene's germline CDR1 is SGHRS and CDR2 YFSETQ. This CDR3 reads CASRADRATTEAFF. The DNA for the CDR3 is TGCGCCAGCAGGGCGGACAGGGCAACAACTGAAGCTTTCTTT.